This T cell receptor beta chain came from a study of T cells expressing NK-cell markers. Study results and limitations: No clear determination of HCMV specificity was made for expanded NKG2C+ T cell clones.

After re-calling the 5' RACE reads, TCRdb lists one entry per CDR3 protein, DNA absent. This table lists 350,000 to 450,000 distinct CDR3 sequences. From germline, CDR1 is MNHEY and CDR2 SVGAGI. The CDR3 has 16 amino acids. Note on this clonotype: What it recognizes is unknown.

The origin of this receptor is a man aged 18-69 years in good health. The rearrangement joins TRBV6-5 to TRBJ2-3; without DNA, the TCRdb call of TRBD1 cannot be checked. Material for sequencing was blood T cells: a sorted CD56 or NKG2C T cell subset, CD4+ or CD8+ T cells, or bulk PBMC T cells (not recorded which). The CDR3 spells CASSLAPRRSTDTQYF.